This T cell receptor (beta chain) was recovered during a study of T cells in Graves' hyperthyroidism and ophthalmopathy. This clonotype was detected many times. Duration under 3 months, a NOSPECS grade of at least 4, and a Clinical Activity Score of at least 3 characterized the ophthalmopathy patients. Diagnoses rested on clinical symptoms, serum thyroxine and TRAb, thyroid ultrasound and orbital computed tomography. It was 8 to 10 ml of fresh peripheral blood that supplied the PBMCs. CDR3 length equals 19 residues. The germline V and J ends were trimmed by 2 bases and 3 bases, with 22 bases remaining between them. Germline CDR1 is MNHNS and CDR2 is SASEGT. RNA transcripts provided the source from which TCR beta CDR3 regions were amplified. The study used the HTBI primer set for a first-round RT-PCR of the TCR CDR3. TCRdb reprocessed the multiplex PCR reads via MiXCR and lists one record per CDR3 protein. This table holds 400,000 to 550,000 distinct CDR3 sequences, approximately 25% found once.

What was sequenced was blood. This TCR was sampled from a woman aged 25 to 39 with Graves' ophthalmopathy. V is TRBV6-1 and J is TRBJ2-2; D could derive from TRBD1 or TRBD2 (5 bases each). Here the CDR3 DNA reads TGTGCCAGCAGTGAATATCTCCCGGGCGTGGGGGTGGACACCGGGGAGCTGTTTTTT. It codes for CASSEYLPGVGVDTGELFF.